This T cell receptor (beta chain) originates from a study of CD8 T cells in Susac syndrome (dated 2019 in TCRdb). Describing the broader study: The study used repertoire sequencing to test whether antigen drove CD8+ T cell activation and differentiation in Susac syndrome.

High-throughput TCR beta sequencing profiled peripheral blood CD8+ and CD4+ T cells from healthy donors, Susac syndrome patients and multiple sclerosis patients. Healthy donors were included as age- and sex-matched controls. Bulk CD8+ and CD4+ T cells were purified by magnetic negative isolation, while CD8+ TEMRA cells were enriched using FACS. Blood was collected in EDTA tubes and processed within 24 hours, with PBMCs isolated through density gradient centrifugation. PBMCs intended for TCR sequencing were frozen in liquid nitrogen and were later thawed in a 37 degrees C water bath. The sorted or isolated CD4+, CD8+ and CD8+ TEMRA cells had a purity of 90% or higher. Comments on this clonotype: Which antigen it targets is not known. No qualities accompany the bases; no much larger clone lies one base away.

RNA was extracted using the RNeasy kit, and roughly 0.5 to 1 microgram was reverse transcribed with random hexamers. The immunoSEQ multiplex PCR assay, which covers 54 Vbeta and 13 Jbeta segments, was used to amplify TCR beta CDR3 regions. To correct PCR amplification bias, a synthetic template baseline was used for both primer optimization and computational correction. The original methods were these. Reads were assigned to V, D and J genes according to IMGT and analyzed in immunoSEQ Analyzer, with only productive sequences retained. Clonality was calculated as one minus the Shannon entropy normalized by log2 of the number of productive unique sequences. For each patient and control, public and private clones were evaluated among the 100 most prevalent clones. Susac-specific clones were defined as absent from healthy and MS cohorts, 1052 published viral clones and other ImmuneACCESS disease sequences. The public sequencing data were trimmed at Q25 with fastp and processed into clonotypes with MiXCR by TCRdb, which kept only in-frame beta chains. CDR3 protein sequences are deduplicated, and each keeps its most common genes and DNA. Here the V and J calls rest on TCRdb's processing, not on the authors' analysis. Across this sample there are around 160,000 distinct CDR3 sequences, with about 95% seen only once. The ten largest clones represent over 0.12% of the sample.

What the study reported, not specific to this receptor: The number of individuals in the TCR sequencing and HLA analysis was acknowledged as relatively small.

V is cut by 4 bases and J by 4 bases, and the space between the germline ends is 13 bases. Its CDR3 holds 14 amino acids, cysteine through phenylalanine. Only CDR3 DNA is held: 42 bases, read in frame from base 1. Taken from the germline V gene, the CDR1 and CDR2 loops are SQVTM and ANQGSEA. The sample taken for sequencing was CD4+ T cells from PBMCs. This receptor chain uses TRBV29-1 and TRBJ2-2; the D gene is perhaps TRBD2, on 6 matching bases. The sequence derives from a human donor in good health. Here the CDR3 is given as CSVGGVAGTGELFF. The DNA sequence reads TGCAGCGTTGGCGGGGTGGCGGGCACCGGGGAGCTGTTTTTT.